Listed here are 29 T cell receptor beta chains from one sample, sequenced in a study of cytomegalovirus exposure and HLA in healthy donors. Use of 60 Vbeta and 13 Jbeta primers characterized the PCR. Here immunoSEQ multiplex PCR was the method, and the copy in TCRdb shows in-frame clones only, minus some. Of roughly 150,000 clones listed, over 70% are singletons. The sequenced material came from PBMCs. These receptors came from a woman between 40 and 50 years old in good health and CMV-seropositive.

The V gene is TRBV28, the J gene TRBJ1-2; the match to TRBD1 covers 8 bases. The ends lost 7 bases at V and 8 bases at J; junction bases unmatched: 6. Germline V gene data show CDR1 as MDHEN and CDR2 as SYDVKM. The CDR3 extends over 12 amino acids. The CDR3: CASIQGAGGYTF. The CDR3 DNA reads TGTGCCAGCATTCAGGGGGCGGGAGGCTACACCTTC.

The sample holds one count of this clone. The chain combines TRBV5-4 with TRBJ2-3; D perhaps matches TRBD1 (5 bases). Germline CDR1 SGHNT, CDR2 YYREEE (reference sequence). CDR3 size: 13 residues. Deletions cut 4 bases from V and 3 bases from J, with 9 bases between. Written as DNA, the CDR3 is TGTGCCAGCAGCCAGGGTGGGACAGATACGCAGTATTTT. This encodes CASSQGGTDTQYF.

This chain joins TRBV6-1 and TRBJ1-4, with TRBD1 identical over 7 bases. This CDR3 is 13 amino acids long. Germline assignment: CDR1 MNHNS and CDR2 SASEGT. V lost 8 bases and J lost 5; bases outside the gene matches: 5. CDR3 amino acids: CASGDRINEKLFF. Written as DNA, the CDR3 is TGTGCCAGCGGGGACAGAATCAATGAAAAACTGTTTTTT.

The genes are TRBV5-8 and TRBJ2-1; 10 nucleotides align to TRBD1. Germline CDR1 reads SGHTS; CDR2 reads YDEGEE. The CDR3 is 15 amino acids. The trim removed 5 bases at V and 7 bases at J, leaving 9 bases unmatched. The CDR3 coding sequence is TGTGCCAGCAGGTCCGGACAGGGGGTTCGTAATGAGCAGTTCTTC. Encoded protein: CASRSGQGVRNEQFF.

The chain is built from TRBV19 and TRBJ2-5; 11 nucleotides match TRBD2. The ends lost 4 bases at V and 7 bases at J; junction bases unmatched: 5. Germline values: CDR1 LNHDA, CDR2 SQIVND (reference sequence). The CDR3 is 14 residues long. The CDR3 nucleotides are TGTGCCAGTAGTACGACTAGCGGGGTCCTGACCCAGTACTTC. This codes for CASSTTSGVLTQYF.

The chain combines TRBV5-1 with TRBJ2-2; tentatively, D is TRBD1 (5 bases). There are 14 residues in the CDR3. Germline loops: CDR1 SGHRS, CDR2 YFSETQ. The V gene lost 4 bases and the J gene lost 3 bases, with 10 bases spanning the gap. The CDR3, as DNA: TGCGCCAGCAGCGGCCCAGGGTACACCGGGGAGCTGTTTTTT. As protein: CASSGPGYTGELFF.

The rearrangement uses TRBV5-4 and TRBJ2-5; the D gene is possibly TRBD2 (7 bases). Germline-derived CDR1 and CDR2 are SGHNT and YYREEE (reference sequence). Trimming took off 8 bases at V and 2 bases at J, with 22 bases between the two ends. The CDR3 is 16 residues long. This CDR3 is CASSAGAQPNQETQYF. The CDR3 bases are TGTGCCAGTTCTGCGGGGGCCCAACCGAATCAAGAGACCCAGTACTTC. The full variable domain, with the rest looked up from reference TRBV5-4 and TRBJ2-5, is ETGVTQSPTHLIKTRGQQVTLRCSSQSGHNTVSWYQQALGQGPQFIFQYYREEENGRGNFPPRFSGLQFPNYSSELNVNALELDDSALYLCASSAGAQPNQETQYFGPGTRLLVL.

Comment on this clone: Other DNA sequences in the same sample also yield this CDR3. CDR3 DNA sequence: TGTGCCAGCAGTGAAGCCGCCGGGGGGGGCAGGCGTCAGCCCCAGCATTTT. The encoded protein is CASSEAAGGGRRQPQHF. The chain links TRBV6-1 to TRBJ1-5; D is perhaps TRBD1 (6 bases). The CDR3 covers 17 residues. Germline V lookup: CDR1 MNHNS, CDR2 SASEGT. With 0 bases removed from V and 6 bases from J, the gap between germline ends came to 18 bases.

This rearrangement joins TRBV7-2 to TRBJ1-2, with a possible D match to TRBD1 (5 bases). This CDR3 comprises 13 residues. V was trimmed by 1 base and J by 7 bases, leaving 10 bases between them. Germline V gene data show CDR1 as SGHTA and CDR2 as FQGNSA. The CDR3 sequence: CASSLVGEGGYTF. In DNA, the CDR3 is TGTGCCAGCAGCTTAGTAGGGGAGGGTGGCTACACCTTC.

CDR3 residues: CASSDARSNQPQHF. The CDR3 region has the DNA TGTGCCAGCAGTGATGCCCGGAGTAATCAGCCCCAGCATTTT. V gene TRBV2 combines with J gene TRBJ1-5, with unresolved D. V shed 3 bases and J shed 4 bases, with 10 bases lying between them. This CDR3 contains 14 residues. In germline, CDR1 is SNHLY, CDR2 FYNNEI.

The gene calls are TRBV19 and TRBJ2-2; D gene uncertain. The V and J ends lost 3 bases and 8 bases respectively, with 13 bases between them. Germline CDR1 reads LNHDA; CDR2 reads SQIVND (reference sequence). The CDR3 runs to 14 residues. CDR3 DNA: TGTGCCAGTAGTATTAACTTAGCCACTGGGGAGCTGTTTTTT. Residues: CASSINLATGELFF.

The rearrangement links TRBV11-3 to TRBJ2-1, with D maybe TRBD2 (6 bases). V was shortened by 1 base and J by 9 bases, with 13 bases between the two germline ends. CDR1 and CDR2 from the germline V gene are SGHNT and YENEEA. The CDR3 runs 14 residues. The CDR3 nucleotides are TGTGCCAGCAGCTTAGTTGGAGGGACTGTTGAGCAGTTCTTC. It is translated as CASSLVGGTVEQFF.

J is TRBJ1-6 and V is TRBV7-8; the D gene is possibly TRBD1 (6 bases). The CDR3 sequence is 15 residues long. Germline CDR1 is SGHVS and CDR2 is FQNEAQ. Trimming removed 4 bases from V and 7 bases from J, with 14 bases in between. The CDR3 loop is CASSYLGGANSPLHF. The CDR3 DNA sequence: TGTGCCAGCAGCTACCTGGGGGGGGCCAATTCACCCCTCCACTTT.

The chain links TRBV7-6 to TRBJ2-3, with D perhaps matching TRBD2 (5 bases). CDR3 size: 16 residues. From germline, CDR1 is SGHVS and CDR2 FNYEAQ. V was cut by 1 base and J by 1 base, with 12 bases left in between. The CDR3 is CASSLEGERGTDTQYF. The CDR3 nucleotides are TGTGCCAGCAGCTTAGAGGGTGAGAGGGGCACAGATACGCAGTATTTT.

The V and J genes are TRBV4-3 and TRBJ2-2; a weak D match, TRBD2 (6 bases). Germline CDR1 is LGHNA and CDR2 is YSLEER. The V end lost 0 bases, the J end lost 7 bases, and 15 bases lay between the germline ends. CDR3 length: 16 amino acids. In DNA, the CDR3 is TGCGCCAGCAGCCAAGAGTCCAGCGGGTTAGGCGGGGAGCTGTTTTTT. Translating it yields CASSQESSGLGGELFF.

This clone was counted a few times. The V gene is TRBV5-6, the J gene TRBJ1-5, with D possibly TRBD1 on 6 matching bases. The CDR3 covers 15 residues. V was trimmed by 3 bases and J by 3 bases, leaving 13 bases between them. CDR1 and CDR2 from the germline V gene are SGHDT and YYEEEE. CDR3 coding DNA: TGTGCCAGCAGCTCAGGGGTCGGGGACAATCAGCCCCAGCATTTT. This sequence encodes CASSSGVGDNQPQHF.

The rearrangement uses TRBV19 and TRBJ2-5; a possible D gene is TRBD2 (6 bases). The germline gives CDR1 LNHDA, CDR2 SQIVND (reference sequence). The CDR3 totals 13 residues. V was clipped by 5 bases and J by 5 bases, with 12 bases between them. The CDR3 region has the DNA TGTGCCAGTAGTCCCGGGGGATGGGAGACCCAGTACTTC. This encodes CASSPGGWETQYF.

The rearrangement uses TRBV27 and TRBJ2-3; D is undetermined. Trimming took off 3 bases at V and 3 bases at J, with 7 bases between the two ends. Germline CDR1 is MNHEY and CDR2 is SMNVEV (reference sequence). The CDR3 consists of 13 residues. This CDR3 is CASSFSVTDTQYF. CDR3 bases: TGTGCCAGCAGTTTCAGCGTTACAGATACGCAGTATTTT.

This clone was observed a handful of times. DNA for the CDR3: TGTGCCAGCTCACCGATAGGGGCCGGCGAGCAGTACTTC. Translating gives CASSPIGAGEQYF. This rearrangement joins TRBV18 to TRBJ2-7, with D possibly being TRBD1 (5 bases). V lost 3 bases, J lost 6 bases, and 12 bases lay in between. This CDR3 is 13 amino acids long. Germline CDR1 and CDR2: KGHSH and LQKENI.

The V call is TRBV5-1, the J call TRBJ1-1; 7 bases map to TRBD1. Trimming cost V 4 bases and J 0 bases; bases outside gene matches: 6. CDR3 length: 15 amino acids. CDR1 and CDR2 (germline): SGHRS, YFSETQ. CDR3 nucleotide sequence: TGCGCCAGCAGCGGCGAGACAGGGTTGAACACTGAAGCTTTCTTT. Translated, it gives CASSGETGLNTEAFF. Full variable domain (missing parts from reference TRBV5-1 and TRBJ1-1): KAGVTQTPRYLIKTRGQQVTLSCSPISGHRSVSWYQQTPGQGLQFLFEYFSETQRNKGNFPGRFSGRQFSNSRSEMNVSTLELGDSALYLCASSGETGLNTEAFFGQGTRLTVV.

The V call is TRBV30, the J call TRBJ1-5; 9 bases are shared with TRBD1. There are 17 residues in the CDR3. The V gene's germline CDR1 is GTSNPN and CDR2 SVGIG (reference sequence). The V gene end was trimmed by 2 bases and the J gene end by 1 base; junction bases not matched to a gene: 9. The DNA for the CDR3 is TGTGCCTGGAGTTCGGACAGGGGATATGGCAGCAATCAGCCCCAGCATTTT. This codes for CAWSSDRGYGSNQPQHF.

This clone was observed a handful of times. The V call is TRBV30, the J call TRBJ1-6; D gene ambiguous. Trimming stripped 0 bases from V and 7 bases from J, with 13 bases between. Germline CDR1 reads GTSNPN; CDR2 reads SVGIG (reference sequence). This CDR3 has 15 amino acids. The chain's CDR3 is CAWSVTQTQNSPLHF. CDR3 bases: TGTGCCTGGAGTGTAACCCAAACACAGAATTCACCCCTCCACTTT.

A word on this clone: Germline and junction disagree at one end, which may indicate a read error. This chain connects TRBV5-1 to TRBJ1-6; 8 bases match TRBD1. Germline CDR1 and CDR2: SGHRS and YFSETQ. CDR3 length: 13 amino acids. The CDR3 bases are TGCGCCAGCAGATTGGACAGGGTTTCACCCCTCCACTTT. Its translation: CASRLDRVSPLHF.

The CDR3 bases are TGTGCCAGCAGAACCGGGTTCAACGAGCAGTACTTC. Translating gives CASRTGFNEQYF. This chain links TRBV27 with TRBJ2-7; no reliable D call. Germline V gene lookup returns CDR1 MNHEY and CDR2 SMNVEV (reference sequence). The CDR3 spans 12 residues. Trimming cost V 6 bases and J 5 bases, with 11 bases left between them.

This chain connects TRBV5-5 to TRBJ1-2; no clear D gene. In germline, CDR1 is SGHKS, CDR2 YYEKEE (reference sequence). The V end lost 0 bases, the J end lost 5 bases, and 11 bases lay between the germline ends. This CDR3 spans 14 amino acids. The CDR3 sequence: CASSLGDSPYGYTF. The CDR3 bases are TGTGCCAGCAGCTTGGGAGATTCGCCTTATGGCTACACCTTC.

The genes are TRBV5-1 and TRBJ2-5; TRBD2 aligns across 9 bases. With 0 bases clipped from V and 1 base from J, the junction kept 4 bases outside the gene matches. Germline CDR1 and CDR2: SGHRS and YFSETQ. The CDR3 contains 16 residues. Here the CDR3 reads CASSLVASGTQETQYF. CDR3 DNA sequence: TGCGCCAGCAGCTTGGTGGCTAGCGGGACCCAAGAGACCCAGTACTTC. Based on the CDR3 plus reference TRBV5-1 and TRBJ2-5, the full variable domain is KAGVTQTPRYLIKTRGQQVTLSCSPISGHRSVSWYQQTPGQGLQFLFEYFSETQRNKGNFPGRFSGRQFSNSRSEMNVSTLELGDSALYLCASSLVASGTQETQYFGPGTRLLVL.

V is TRBV7-9 and J is TRBJ2-1; D gene unclear. The V and J ends lost 0 bases and 0 bases respectively, with 9 bases between them. CDR3 length: 16 amino acids. The germline V gene encodes CDR1 SEHNR and CDR2 FQNEAQ (reference sequence). CDR3 bases: TGTGCCAGCAGCTTAGCGCTTGCGAGCTCCTACAATGAGCAGTTCTTC. Its translation is CASSLALASSYNEQFF.

This clone was observed a single time. This sequence joins TRBV6-6 and TRBJ2-3, with 11 bases lining up with TRBD1. J lost 6 bases, V lost 10 bases, and 3 bases had no gene match. CDR3 length: 12 amino acids. Germline CDR1 MNHNY, CDR2 SVGAGI (reference sequence). This CDR3 is CAIGQGADTQYF. The CDR3 DNA sequence: TGTGCCATCGGACAGGGGGCGGATACGCAGTATTTT.

CDR3 nucleotide sequence: TGTGCCTGGACCTGGCAGGGAGGTACTGAAGCTTTCTTT. It encodes CAWTWQGGTEAFF. The chain recombines TRBV30 with TRBJ1-1; a weak D match, TRBD1 (5 bases). Between the trimmed V and J ends, which lost 4 bases and 5 bases, there was a span of 14 bases. The CDR3 covers 13 residues. CDR1 GTSNPN and CDR2 SVGIG come from the germline V gene (reference sequence).